This T cell receptor beta chain was recovered during a study of T cell responses to AZD1222 COVID-19 vaccine. The study, taken as a whole, reports: Of spike-specific TCRs, nearly half reportedly target regions left unmutated in variants. Seropositive AZD1222 recipients at baseline numbered only five or six. The sample set comprised mostly white British donors with more females, and clonal diversity was possibly underestimated.

The germline V gene has CDR1 SGHDN and CDR2 FVKESK. The CDR3 sequence is 14 residues long. The V end was cut by 1 base, the J end by 4 bases, with 11 bases between. TCRdb keeps only in-frame clones here, not all; method: immunoSEQ multiplex PCR. The sample includes about 180,000 clones, approximately 86% seen only once; the top ten take around 0.5%. A word on this clone: Its antigen is as yet unknown.

This sequence was found in an adult in good health. The chain links TRBV14 to TRBJ2-7; weak D call: TRBD2 (5 bases). This specimen consisted of peripheral blood, obtained on day 0 of AZD1222 vaccination. This CDR3 reads CASSQVFGVYEQYF. CDR3 in DNA: TGTGCCAGCAGCCAAGTATTCGGGGTTTACGAGCAGTACTTC.